The entry that follows covers one T cell receptor beta chain sequence. The antigen this receptor binds is unknown. No quality values exist for individual bases; no much larger clone is one base distant. These data originate in a study of blood T cell repertoires in COVID-19 (TCRdb year 2020). Regarding the study in general: Samples from collaborators originated in the United States, Italy and Spain and spanned both the acute and convalescent phases of COVID-19. The material from the prospective study consisted of cDNA or gDNA derived from T cells, B-cell-depleted T cells, or PBMCs. The dataset comprised deeply sampled blood TCRbeta repertoires from subjects exposed to, actively infected with, or recovered from COVID-19. The repertoires were released in a freely available public database intended as a resource for research on the immune response to SARS-CoV-2. The samples were drawn from two sources: the first 160 participants of the ongoing ImmuneRACE study, and over 950 subjects contributed by 6 global collaborators. Nearly every sample came with metadata listing a de-identified subject ID, COVID-19 status, age in years and sex. HLA class I and class II types, where available, came from metadata supplied by the sample provider rather than from assay-based typing.

The paper's findings and limits, for the study overall: How much clinical and demographic metadata was included differed by source and by participant, and the metadata was provided uncurated.

The collaborating institutions used their own protocols to collect whole blood in K2EDTA tubes. For TCRbeta analysis, collaborator samples were shipped as frozen whole blood, as isolated PBMCs, or as DNA extracted from either sample type. Trimming removed 2 bases from V and 7 bases from J; the gene matches leave 7 bases unexplained. Reading the germline V gene gives CDR1 SGHTA and CDR2 FQGNSA. Taken from cysteine to phenylalanine, the CDR3 has 14 residues. Here the CDR3 DNA is all that survives: 42 bases in frame from base 1. TCRbeta CDR3 regions were amplified from genomic DNA using the immunoSEQ Assay, a bias-controlled multiplex PCR. As for the original processing: Within the assay, amplification of reference gene primers was used to estimate how many nucleated cells each sample contained. Sequence reads were collapsed and filtered to measure the absolute abundance of every unique TCRbeta CDR3 rearrangement. For each sample, productive Simpson clonality was calculated as the square root of Simpson's diversity index across productive rearrangements. This immuneACCESS table, as held by TCRdb, lists in-frame sequences with V and J called but not all clones. Of the missing ones, under half trace to an unresolved V gene in checked studies; the others have no known cause. V and J calls and clone size are given by that table; D and trimming were obtained from the DNA. Present in this sample are roughly 250,000 clones, roughly 86% of which were seen just once. Together, the top ten hold over 2% of the sample.

The clonotype originates from a woman aged 45-59 years with acute or convalescent COVID-19. The chain is made from TRBV7-2 and TRBJ1-2, with 7 junctional bases fitting TRBD1. The sequencing input was peripheral blood. The CDR3 protein is CASSLKGGVIGYTF. The bases are TGTGCCAGCAGCTTAAAAGGGGGCGTAATTGGCTACACCTTC.